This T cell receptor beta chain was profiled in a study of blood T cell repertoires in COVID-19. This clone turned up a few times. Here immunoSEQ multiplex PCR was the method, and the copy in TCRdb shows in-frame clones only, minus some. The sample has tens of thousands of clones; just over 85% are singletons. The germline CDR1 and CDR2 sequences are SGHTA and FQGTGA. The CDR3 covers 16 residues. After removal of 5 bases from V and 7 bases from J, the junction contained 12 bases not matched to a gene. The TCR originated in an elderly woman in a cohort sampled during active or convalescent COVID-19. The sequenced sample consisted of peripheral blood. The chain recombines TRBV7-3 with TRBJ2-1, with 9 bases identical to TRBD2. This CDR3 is CASSPLGGSGSNEQFF. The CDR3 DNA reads TGTGCCAGCAGCCCCCTGGGGGGTAGCGGGAGTAATGAGCAGTTCTTC.